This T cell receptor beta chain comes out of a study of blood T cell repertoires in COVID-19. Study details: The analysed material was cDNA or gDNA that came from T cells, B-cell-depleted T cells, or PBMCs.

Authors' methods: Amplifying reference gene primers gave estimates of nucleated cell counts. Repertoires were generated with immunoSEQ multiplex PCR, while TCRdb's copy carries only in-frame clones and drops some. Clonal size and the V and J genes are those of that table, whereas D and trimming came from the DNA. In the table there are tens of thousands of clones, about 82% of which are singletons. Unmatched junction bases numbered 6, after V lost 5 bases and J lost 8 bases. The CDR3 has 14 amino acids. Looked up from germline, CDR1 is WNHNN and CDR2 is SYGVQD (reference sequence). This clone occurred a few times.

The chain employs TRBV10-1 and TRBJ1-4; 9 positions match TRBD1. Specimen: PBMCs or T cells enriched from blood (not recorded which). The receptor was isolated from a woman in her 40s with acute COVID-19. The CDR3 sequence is CASSRQGEEEKLFF. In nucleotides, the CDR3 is TGCGCCAGCAGTCGACAGGGGGAAGAGGAAAAACTGTTTTTT.